Each of the 12 T cell receptor beta chains below was sequenced from the same sample in a study of blood T cell repertoires in COVID-19. Only in-frame clones appear in the TCRdb table, and some are missing; sequencing was by immunoSEQ multiplex PCR. The data contain some 38,000 clones, roughly nine tenths of them singletons. Sequenced sample: peripheral blood. The receptors shown here come from a man aged 70 or older with acute or convalescent COVID-19.

J is TRBJ1-4 and V is TRBV25-1; D is unclear. V was shortened by 3 bases and J by 7 bases, with 12 bases between the two germline ends. The germline CDR1 and CDR2 sequences are MGHDK and SYGVNS. CDR3 length: 14 amino acids. This chain's CDR3 is CASSDRGGFEKLFF. CDR3 DNA: TGTGCCAGCAGTGACCGCGGAGGGTTTGAAAAACTGTTTTTT.

V gene TRBV18 combines with J gene TRBJ1-4; D gene unclear. Germline V gene sequence: CDR1 KGHSH, CDR2 LQKENI. The CDR3 loop spans 14 amino acids. V was cut by 4 bases and J by 7 bases, with 13 bases left in between. The CDR3 DNA is TGTGCCAGCTCACGCACCGAGTCAGGTGAAAAACTGTTTTTT. This translates into CASSRTESGEKLFF. The whole variable domain, filled in from reference TRBV18 and TRBJ1-4, reads NAGVMQNPRHLVRRRGQEARLRCSPMKGHSHVYWYRQLPEEGLKFMVYLQKENIIDESGMPKERFSAEFPKEGPSILRIQQVVRGDSAAYFCASSRTESGEKLFFGSGTQLSVL.

J is TRBJ1-5 and V is TRBV28, with D perhaps TRBD1 (5 bases). This CDR3 comprises 14 residues. V dropped 5 bases and J dropped 7 bases, with 15 bases sitting between them. Per the germline V gene, CDR1 is MDHEN and CDR2 is SYDVKM. The CDR3 reads CASSPPGGWQPQHF. DNA for the CDR3: TGTGCCAGCAGTCCACCGGGGGGGTGGCAGCCCCAGCATTTT. Variable domain in full (rest from reference TRBV28 and TRBJ1-5): DVKVTQSSRYLVKRTGEKVFLECVQDMDHENMFWYRQDPGLGLRLIYFSYDVKMKEKGDIPEGYSVSREKKERFSLILESASTNQTSMYLCASSPPGGWQPQHFGDGTRLSIL.

The genes are TRBV28 and TRBJ1-5, with no clear D. Trimming removed 6 bases at V and 7 bases at J, with 10 bases between. The CDR3 extends over 12 amino acids. Germline CDR1 and CDR2: MDHEN and SYDVKM. The CDR3, as DNA: TGTGCCAGCAGAACGGGTGGGCAGCCCCAGCATTTT. Translation gives CASRTGGQPQHF.

The chain couples TRBV27 to TRBJ2-7, with TRBD2 identical over 8 bases. V shed 6 bases, J shed 4 bases, and the junction held 17 bases outside the gene matches. The CDR3 totals 17 residues. The germline V gene has CDR1 MNHEY and CDR2 SMNVEV (reference sequence). The CDR3 region is CASSHTRGAGLVYEQYF. The CDR3 region has the DNA TGTGCCAGCAGCCATACCAGGGGCGCGGGACTAGTATACGAGCAGTACTTC.

This clone came up a few times. The rearrangement joins TRBV29-1 to TRBJ2-7; the match to TRBD2 covers 14 bases. The germline V gene encodes CDR1 SQVTM and CDR2 ANQGSEA. The V segment lost 5 bases and the J segment 3 bases; nucleotides outside the gene matches: 3. The CDR3 spans 14 residues. The CDR3 bases are TGCAGCGTTCTGGGACTAGCGGGGGTCTACGAGCAGTACTTC. Translation: CSVLGLAGVYEQYF.

V gene TRBV7-3 combines with J gene TRBJ2-7; 8 bases line up with TRBD1. Germline V gene data show CDR1 as SGHTA and CDR2 as FQGTGA. V shed 5 bases and J 4 bases; nucleotides not matched to a gene: 10. This CDR3 is built from 15 residues. The CDR3 region has the DNA TGTGCCAGCAGCATAAGTAGGACAGGGCTATACGAGCAGTACTTC. This codes for CASSISRTGLYEQYF.

The chain recombines TRBV27 with TRBJ1-5, with 8 bases lining up with TRBD1. This CDR3 has 17 residues. Unmatched junction bases numbered 12, after V lost 6 bases and J lost 2 bases. The germline gives CDR1 MNHEY, CDR2 SMNVEV (reference sequence). CDR3 coding DNA: TGTGCCAGCAGGTTCAGCTCAGGGGGCGCGGGCAATCAGCCCCAGCATTTT. This gives the protein CASRFSSGGAGNQPQHF.

This rearrangement joins TRBV4-2 to TRBJ1-1; D not certain. The germline V gene has CDR1 LGHNA and CDR2 YNFKEQ. The CDR3 extends over 17 amino acids. Trimming shortened V by 2 bases and J by 1 base, and 17 bases separated the two germline ends. The CDR3 nucleotides read TGTGCCAGCAGCCAAACCCCGGTGAGGCTCGGGAACACTGAAGCTTTCTTT. This sequence encodes CASSQTPVRLGNTEAFF.

The chain uses TRBV19 and TRBJ1-5; no definite D call. Germline V gene sequence: CDR1 LNHDA, CDR2 SQIVND (reference sequence). This CDR3 has 12 residues. Trimming left V 4 bases short and J 5 bases short, with 6 bases between. The CDR3 coding sequence is TGTGCCAGTAGTAACCAGGATCAGCCCCAGCATTTT. Translation gives CASSNQDQPQHF.

The chain links TRBV4-1 to TRBJ2-4, with 10 bases aligning to TRBD2. Germline-derived CDR1 and CDR2 are MGHRA and YSYEKL. V gave up 2 bases and J gave up 8 bases; unmatched junction bases: 3. This CDR3 contains 14 residues. CDR3 in amino acids: CASSQLGTSDIQYF. CDR3 nucleotides: TGCGCCAGCAGCCAACTGGGGACTAGCGACATTCAGTACTTC.

The rearrangement links TRBV12-3 or TRBV12-4 to TRBJ1-1; tentatively, D is TRBD1 (6 bases). Trimming stripped 6 bases from V and 5 bases from J, with 13 bases between. This CDR3 has 13 residues. The CDR3: CASSRKGGTEAFF. As DNA, the CDR3 is TGTGCCAGCAGCCGAAAGGGGGGGACTGAAGCTTTCTTT.